This is a list of T cell receptor beta chains from one sample in a study of identical twins. TCRdb analysed the 5' RACE reads with MiXCR anew, one entry per CDR3 protein. The sample records some 710,000 distinct CDR3 sequences, roughly 6% being singletons. What was sequenced was naive T cells sorted from blood. These receptors were collected from a man aged 18 to 29 in good health. Each CDR3 is given with its conserved first and last residue. A D gene is named only where the DNA matches it firmly. Clone size is stated in some rows and not others, as once, few, many or a class when expanded.

J gene,D gene,V gene,clone size,CDR3 DNA,CDR3 protein
TRBJ2-1,NA,TRBV30,few,TGTGCCTGGAGGGGAATGGGGGGAGCATGGGAGCAGTTCTTC,CAWRGMGGAWEQFF
TRBJ2-1,TRBD2,TRBV20-1,many,TGCAGTGCTAGAGGGGCACTAGCGGGATCAGCGTCCTACAATGAGCAGTTCTTC,CSARGALAGSASYNEQFF
TRBJ2-3,TRBD2,TRBV20-1,NA,TGCAGTGCTACCGGGACTAGCGGGAGTGCAGATACGCAGTATTTT,CSATGTSGSADTQYF
TRBJ2-1,TRBD2,TRBV12-3/TRBV12-4,few,TGTGCCAGCATCCAGGGACTAGCGGGAGTCTATGAGCAGTTCTTC,CASIQGLAGVYEQFF
TRBJ1-2,NA,TRBV6-6,NA,TGTGCCAGCAGTTACTCGGGTTATGGCTACACCTTC,CASSYSGYGYTF
TRBJ1-5,NA,TRBV12-3/TRBV12-4,many,TGTGCCAGCAGTCCCGCTGACGTACGCAATCAGCCCCAGCATTTT,CASSPADVRNQPQHF
TRBJ1-1,NA,TRBV10-3,few,TGTGCCACCGCCTTGGGGGAGGACACTGAAGCTTTCTTT,CATALGEDTEAFF
TRBJ2-2,NA,TRBV27,few,TGTGCCAGCAGTTTTTCCGCGGGGTCGAGGAACACCGGGGAGCTGTTTTTT,CASSFSAGSRNTGELFF
TRBJ2-1,TRBD2,TRBV7-8,once,TGTGCCAGCAGCCAAAGCGGGGCAAGTAACAATGAGCAGTTCTTC,CASSQSGASNNEQFF
TRBJ2-5,NA,TRBV20-1,NA,TGCAGTGCTAGAGATCTAAGGGTAGCGGCGGAGACCCAGTACTTC,CSARDLRVAAETQYF
TRBJ2-7,NA,TRBV29-1,many,TGCAGCGTTGCGGTAGCGCGCTACGAGCAGTACTTC,CSVAVARYEQYF
TRBJ2-1,TRBD2,TRBV30,NA,TGTGCCTGGAAAAGGTCATCTAGCGGATCCTACAATGAGCAGTTCTTC,CAWKRSSSGSYNEQFF
TRBJ1-2,TRBD1,TRBV6-5,few,TGTGCCAGCAGTTACACGGACAGGGAAACTTATGGCTACACCTTC,CASSYTDRETYGYTF
TRBJ2-3,NA,TRBV5-1,few,TGCGCCAGCAGCTTGGACAGGTCCGTGAATACGCAGTATTTT,CASSLDRSVNTQYF
TRBJ2-5,TRBD1,TRBV5-1,few,TGCGCCGCCTCGGACAGGGCCAATATGACCCAGTACTTC,CAASDRANMTQYF